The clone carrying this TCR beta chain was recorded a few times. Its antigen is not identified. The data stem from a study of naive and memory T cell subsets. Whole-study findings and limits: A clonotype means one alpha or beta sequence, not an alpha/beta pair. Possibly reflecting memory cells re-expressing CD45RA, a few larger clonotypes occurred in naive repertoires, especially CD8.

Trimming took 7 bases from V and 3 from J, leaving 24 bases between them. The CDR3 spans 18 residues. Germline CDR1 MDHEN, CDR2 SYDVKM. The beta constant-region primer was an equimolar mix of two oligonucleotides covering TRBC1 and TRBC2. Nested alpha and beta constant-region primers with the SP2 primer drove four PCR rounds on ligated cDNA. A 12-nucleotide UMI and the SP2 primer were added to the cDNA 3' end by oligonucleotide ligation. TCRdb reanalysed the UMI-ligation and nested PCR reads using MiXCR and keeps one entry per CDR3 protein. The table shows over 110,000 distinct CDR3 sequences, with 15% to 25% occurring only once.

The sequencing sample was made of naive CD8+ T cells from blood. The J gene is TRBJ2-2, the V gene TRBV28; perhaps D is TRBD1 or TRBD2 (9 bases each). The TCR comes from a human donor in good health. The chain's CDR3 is CASKYRGLLAGHTGELFF. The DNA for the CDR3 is TGTGCCAGCAAATACAGGGGGCTTCTAGCGGGGCACACCGGGGAGCTGTTTTTT.